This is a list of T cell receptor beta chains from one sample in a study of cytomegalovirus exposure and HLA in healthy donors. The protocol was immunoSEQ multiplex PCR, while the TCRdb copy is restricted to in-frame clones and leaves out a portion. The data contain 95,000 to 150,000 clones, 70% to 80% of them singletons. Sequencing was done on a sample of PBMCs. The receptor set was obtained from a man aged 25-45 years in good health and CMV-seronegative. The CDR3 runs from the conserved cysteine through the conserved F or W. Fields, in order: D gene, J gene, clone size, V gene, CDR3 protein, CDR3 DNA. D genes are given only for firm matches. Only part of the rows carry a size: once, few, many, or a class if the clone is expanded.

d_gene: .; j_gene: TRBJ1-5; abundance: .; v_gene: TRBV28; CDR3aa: CASQRVSNQPQHF; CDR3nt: TGTGCCAGCCAACGGGTTAGCAATCAGCCCCAGCATTTT
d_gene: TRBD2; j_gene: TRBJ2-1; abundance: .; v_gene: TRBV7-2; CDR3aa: CASSLGGSMYNEQFF; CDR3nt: TGTGCCAGCAGCTTAGGCGGGAGTATGTACAATGAGCAGTTCTTC
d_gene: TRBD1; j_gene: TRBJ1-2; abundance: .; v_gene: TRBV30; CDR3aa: CAWSPSTGGADGYTF; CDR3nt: TGTGCCTGGAGTCCCTCAACAGGGGGCGCCGATGGCTACACCTTC
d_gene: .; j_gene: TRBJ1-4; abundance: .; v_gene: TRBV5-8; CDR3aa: CASSLAAGANEKLFF; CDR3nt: TGTGCCAGCAGCTTGGCGGCAGGGGCTAATGAAAAACTGTTTTTT
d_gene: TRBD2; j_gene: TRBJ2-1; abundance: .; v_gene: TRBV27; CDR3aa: CASSIGTSGLSNEQFF; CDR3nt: TGTGCCAGCAGCATTGGGACTAGCGGCCTTTCAAATGAGCAGTTCTTC
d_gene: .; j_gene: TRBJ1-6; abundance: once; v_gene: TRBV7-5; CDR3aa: CVRSPPGQGVYSNSPLHF; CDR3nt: TGTGTCAGAAGCCCTCCGGGACAGGGAGTATATAGTAATTCACCCCTCCACTTT
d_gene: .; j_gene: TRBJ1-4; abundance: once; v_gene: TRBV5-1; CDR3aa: CASSLSGARAPNEKLFF; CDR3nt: TGCGCCAGCAGCTTGTCAGGGGCAAGGGCCCCCAATGAAAAACTGTTTTTT
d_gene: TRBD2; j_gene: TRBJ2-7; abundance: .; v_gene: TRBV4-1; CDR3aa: CASSNGLAAYEQYF; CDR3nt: TGCGCCAGCAGCAACGGACTAGCGGCCTACGAGCAGTACTTC
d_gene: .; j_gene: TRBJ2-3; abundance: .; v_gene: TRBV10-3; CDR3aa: CAISVRQSTDTQYF; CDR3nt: TGTGCCATCAGTGTGAGGCAGAGCACAGATACGCAGTATTTT
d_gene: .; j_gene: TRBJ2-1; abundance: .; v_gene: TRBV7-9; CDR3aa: CASSLRGTYNEQFF; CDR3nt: TGTGCCAGCAGCCTCCGGGGGACCTACAATGAGCAGTTCTTC